Following are 10 T cell receptor beta chains from one sample sequenced in a study of blood T cell repertoires in COVID-19. Clones were read by immunoSEQ multiplex PCR, and TCRdb kept only the in-frame ones, dropping some. Among some 130,000 clones listed, 75% to 90% were seen once. The material sequenced was PBMCs or T cells enriched from blood (not recorded which). These receptors all stem from a man aged 45-65 years who had recovered from COVID-19.

The rearrangement uses TRBV11-2 and TRBJ2-5, with 8 bases identical to TRBD2. V lost 3 bases, J lost 4 bases, and 7 bases stayed unmatched. The germline gives CDR1 SGHAT, CDR2 FQNNGV. The CDR3 contains 15 residues. CDR3 region: CASSFSGGLLETQYF. The CDR3 DNA follows: TGTGCCAGCAGCTTTTCGGGGGGGCTTCTAGAGACCCAGTACTTC.

The J gene is TRBJ1-2, the V gene TRBV25-1; D may be TRBD1 (5 bases). Looked up from germline, CDR1 is MGHDK and CDR2 is SYGVNS. V shed 8 bases and J shed 6 bases, with 16 bases lying between them. The CDR3 runs 13 residues. This chain's CDR3 is CASHRGGANGYTF. The CDR3 region has the DNA TGTGCCAGCCATAGAGGAGGGGCGAATGGCTACACCTTC.

This chain links TRBV5-1 with TRBJ1-2; 7 nucleotides line up with TRBD1. V lost 0 bases to trimming and J lost 8 bases; unmatched junction nucleotides: 13. Germline V gene data show CDR1 as SGHRS and CDR2 as YFSETQ. This CDR3 comprises 16 residues. CDR3 DNA sequence: TGCGCCAGCAGCTTGGGGAGCTCGGGACAGTGGACGGGCTACACCTTC. Translated, it gives CASSLGSSGQWTGYTF.

This chain links TRBV5-5 with TRBJ1-2; 9 bases match TRBD1. The CDR3 has 15 amino acids. The germline V gene has CDR1 SGHKS and CDR2 YYEKEE (reference sequence). V shed 4 bases and J 5 bases; nucleotides not matched to a gene: 9. CDR3 loop: CASSPGQGTYYGYTF. The CDR3 region has the DNA TGTGCCAGCAGCCCTGGACAGGGGACCTATTATGGCTACACCTTC.

The chain has TRBV19 and TRBJ2-2; TRBD2 aligns across 9 bases. The V gene end was trimmed by 7 bases and the J gene end by 2 bases; junction bases not matched to a gene: 20. CDR1 and CDR2 (germline): LNHDA, SQIVND (reference sequence). This CDR3 is 20 amino acids long. CDR3 sequence reads: CASTKRARGSGGLNTGELFF. The CDR3 DNA is TGTGCCAGTACCAAAAGAGCCAGGGGTAGCGGGGGCCTTAACACCGGGGAGCTGTTTTTT. Full variable domain (outside the CDR3, taken from reference TRBV19 and TRBJ2-2): DGGITQSPKYLFRKEGQNVTLSCEQNLNHDAMYWYRQDPGQGLRLIYYSQIVNDFQKGDIAEGYSVSREKKESFPLTVTSAQKNPTAFYLCASTKRARGSGGLNTGELFFGEGSRLTVL.

For the CDR3, the DNA is TGCGCCAGCAGCTTGGTAAGCGGGAGAGAAACTGAGCAGTTCTTC. Protein sequence: CASSLVSGRETEQFF. The rearrangement uses TRBV5-1 and TRBJ2-1, with 8 bases fitting TRBD2. The trim removed 0 bases at V and 9 bases at J, leaving 8 bases unmatched. The germline V gene encodes CDR1 SGHRS and CDR2 YFSETQ. The CDR3 sequence is 15 residues long.

This clone came up a few times. For the CDR3, the DNA is TGTGCCAGCAGCTTAGGCTACACAGATACGCAGTATTTT. Translated, it gives CASSLGYTDTQYF. The rearrangement uses TRBV7-9 and TRBJ2-3; D not resolved. This CDR3 has 13 residues. Germline CDR1 reads SEHNR; CDR2 reads FQNEAQ (reference sequence). Deletions cut 1 base from V and 2 bases from J, with 4 bases between.

V gene TRBV19 combines with J gene TRBJ2-6; 9 bases map to TRBD1. The junction had 6 bases not matched to a gene; V was cut back by 6 bases and J by 0 bases. The CDR3 extends over 17 amino acids. Per germline, CDR1 LNHDA and CDR2 SQIVND (reference sequence). This CDR3 is CASRMDRGFSGANVLTF. CDR3 DNA: TGTGCCAGTAGAATGGACAGGGGATTCTCTGGGGCCAACGTCCTGACTTTC.

The chain links TRBV5-8 to TRBJ2-5; 15 positions agree with TRBD2. The CDR3 is 16 amino acids. The V gene's germline CDR1 is SGHTS and CDR2 YDEGEE. Trimming at V came to 4 bases and at J to 5 bases, leaving 6 bases not matched to a gene. CDR3 residues: CASSEGLAGGGETQYF. The DNA for the CDR3 is TGTGCCAGCAGCGAGGGACTAGCGGGGGGCGGGGAGACCCAGTACTTC.

The chain has TRBV6-6 and TRBJ2-7, with a possible D match to TRBD2 (5 bases). The ends were cut back, 3 bases at V and 4 bases at J, with 13 bases in the middle. CDR3 length: 14 residues. The germline CDR1 and CDR2 sequences are MNHNY and SVGAGI (reference sequence). The CDR3, as DNA: TGTGCCAGCAGTTATGAGGGAGTAGGTTACGAGCAGTACTTC. This encodes CASSYEGVGYEQYF.